Detailed here is one TCR beta chain. The data were produced by immunoSEQ multiplex PCR, yet TCRdb's version contains in-frame clones alone and is incomplete. Seen here are around 110,000 clones, about 93% observed once, and the top ten hold about 2.8%. This sample was taken from a study of control samples from healthy donors and cancer patients. The CDR3 length is 15 residues. V was pared by 6 bases and J by 4 bases, with 13 bases between. The germline gives CDR1 MGHDK, CDR2 SYGVNS. Sequenced sample: blood. The chain recombines TRBV25-1 with TRBJ1-6; possible D gene TRBD1, 5 bases. The sequence came from a young man in good health. In DNA, the CDR3 is TGTGCCAGCAGGGGGGGGGACCGATATAATTCACCCCTCCACTTT. It encodes CASRGGDRYNSPLHF. The full variable domain, in which reference TRBV25-1 and TRBJ1-6 provide the parts outside the CDR3, is EADIYQTPRYLVIGTGKKITLECSQTMGHDKMYWYQQDPGMELHLIHYSYGVNSTEKGDLSSESTVSRIRTEHFPLTLESARPSHTSQYLCASRGGDRYNSPLHFGNGTRLTVT.